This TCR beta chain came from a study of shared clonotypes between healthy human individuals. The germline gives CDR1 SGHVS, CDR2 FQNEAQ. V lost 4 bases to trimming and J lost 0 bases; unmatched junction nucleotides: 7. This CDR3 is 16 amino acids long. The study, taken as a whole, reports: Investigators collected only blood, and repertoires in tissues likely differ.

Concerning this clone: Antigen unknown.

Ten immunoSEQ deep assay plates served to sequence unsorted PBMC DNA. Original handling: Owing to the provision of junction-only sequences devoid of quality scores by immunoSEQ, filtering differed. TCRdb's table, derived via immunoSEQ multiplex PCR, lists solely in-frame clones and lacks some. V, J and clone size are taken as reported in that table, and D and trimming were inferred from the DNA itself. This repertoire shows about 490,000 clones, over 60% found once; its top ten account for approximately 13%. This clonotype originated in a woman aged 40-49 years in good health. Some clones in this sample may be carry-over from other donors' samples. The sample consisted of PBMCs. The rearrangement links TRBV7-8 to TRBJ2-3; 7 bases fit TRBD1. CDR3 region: CASSSKGATSTDTQYF. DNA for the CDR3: TGTGCCAGCAGCTCTAAGGGGGCGACTAGCACAGATACGCAGTATTTT. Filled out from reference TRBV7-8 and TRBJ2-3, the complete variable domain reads GAGVSQSPRYKVAKRGQDVALRCDPISGHVSLFWYQQALGQGPEFLTYFQNEAQLDKSGLPSDRFFAERPEGSVSTLKIQRTQQEDSAVYLCASSSKGATSTDTQYFGPGTRLTVL.